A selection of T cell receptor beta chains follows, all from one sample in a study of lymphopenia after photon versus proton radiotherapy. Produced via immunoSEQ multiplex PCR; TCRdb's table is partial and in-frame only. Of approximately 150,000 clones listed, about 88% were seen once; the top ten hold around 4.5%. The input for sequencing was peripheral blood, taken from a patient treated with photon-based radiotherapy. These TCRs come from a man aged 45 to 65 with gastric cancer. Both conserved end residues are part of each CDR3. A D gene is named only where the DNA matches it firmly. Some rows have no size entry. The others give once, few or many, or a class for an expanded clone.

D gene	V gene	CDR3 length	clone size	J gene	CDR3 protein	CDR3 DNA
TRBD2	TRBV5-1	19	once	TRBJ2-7	CASSRTVGLAGVGGYEQYF	TGCGCCAGCAGCCGCACGGTAGGGCTAGCGGGAGTGGGAGGGTACGAGCAGTACTTC
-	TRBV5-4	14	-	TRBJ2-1	CASSGRGAGNEQFF	TGTGCCAGCAGCGGCCGAGGGGCGGGGAACGAGCAGTTCTTC
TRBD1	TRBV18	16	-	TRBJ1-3	CASSTRQGAEGNTIYF	TGTGCCAGCTCAACAAGACAGGGGGCAGAAGGAAACACCATATATTTT
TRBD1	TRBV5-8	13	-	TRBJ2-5	CASSQGAEETQYF	TGTGCCAGCAGCCAGGGGGCGGAAGAGACCCAGTACTTC
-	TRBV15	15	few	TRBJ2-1	CATSSGRGPYNEQFF	TGTGCCACCAGCAGTGGCAGGGGCCCCTACAATGAGCAGTTCTTC
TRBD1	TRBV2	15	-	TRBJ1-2	CASRGQDAQLYGYTF	TGTGCCAGCAGGGGACAGGACGCCCAACTCTATGGCTACACCTTC
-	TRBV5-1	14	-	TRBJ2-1	CASAAGGTYNEQFF	TGCGCCAGCGCAGCCGGAGGGACCTACAATGAGCAGTTCTTC
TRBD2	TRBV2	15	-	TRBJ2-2	CASTGTRSLTGELFF	TGTGCCAGCACCGGGACTAGAAGTCTCACCGGGGAGCTGTTTTTT
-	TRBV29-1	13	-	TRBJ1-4	CSVEGGTNEKLFF	TGCAGCGTTGAGGGGGGCACTAATGAAAAACTGTTTTTT
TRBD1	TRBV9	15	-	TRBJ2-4	CASSPTGALENIQYF	TGTGCCAGCAGCCCGACAGGGGCGCTTGAAAACATTCAGTACTTC
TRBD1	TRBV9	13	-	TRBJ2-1	CASSLGWGQGQFF	TGTGCCAGCAGCCTGGGTTGGGGACAGGGACAGTTCTTC
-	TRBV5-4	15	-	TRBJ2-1	CASSLDGRNYNEQFF	TGTGCCAGCAGCTTGGACGGCAGGAATTACAATGAGCAGTTCTTC
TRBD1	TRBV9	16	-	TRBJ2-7	CASSLTDRDSSYEQYF	TGTGCCAGCAGCCTCACAGACCGGGACAGTAGCTACGAGCAGTACTTC
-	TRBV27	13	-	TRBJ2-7	CASSLLRGYEQYF	TGTGCCAGCAGCCTCCTAAGGGGTTACGAGCAGTACTTC
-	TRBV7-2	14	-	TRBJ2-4	CASSLSGFLGIQYF	TGTGCCAGCAGCTTATCGGGTTTTCTAGGCATTCAGTACTTC
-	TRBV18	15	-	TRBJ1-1	CASQLEAGQDTEAFF	TGTGCCAGCCAACTAGAAGCAGGGCAGGACACTGAAGCTTTCTTT
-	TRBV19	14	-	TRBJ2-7	CASSPGQSFYEQYF	TGTGCCAGTAGCCCCGGACAGTCCTTCTACGAGCAGTACTTC
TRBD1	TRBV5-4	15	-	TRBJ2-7	CASRDGQGGSYEQYF	TGTGCCAGCAGAGACGGACAGGGGGGATCCTACGAGCAGTACTTC
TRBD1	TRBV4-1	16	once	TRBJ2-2	CASSQWTGTNTGELFF	TGCGCCAGCAGCCAATGGACAGGAACGAACACCGGGGAGCTGTTTTTT
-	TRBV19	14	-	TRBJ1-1	CASSIPPGSTEAFF	TGTGCCAGTAGTATACCCCCAGGGAGCACTGAAGCTTTCTTT
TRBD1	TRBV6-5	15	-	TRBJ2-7	CASRTLRDRDYEQYF	TGTGCCAGCAGAACCCTCCGGGACAGGGACTACGAGCAGTACTTC
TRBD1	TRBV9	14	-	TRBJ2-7	CASSGRDRAYEQYF	TGTGCCAGCAGCGGCCGGGACAGGGCCTACGAGCAGTACTTC
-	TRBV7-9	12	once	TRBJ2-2	CASPGATGELFF	TGTGCCAGCCCTGGTGCCACCGGGGAGCTGTTTTTT
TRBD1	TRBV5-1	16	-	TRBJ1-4	CASSFGQGVTNEKLFF	TGCGCCAGCAGCTTTGGACAGGGTGTGACTAATGAAAAACTGTTTTTT